Following are 5 T cell receptor beta chains from one sample sequenced in a study of siplizumab effects on memory and regulatory T cells. Sequencing used immunoSEQ multiplex PCR; TCRdb keeps in-frame clones, though not all of them. The sample has just under 85,000 clones, approximately 88% seen once. The sample comprised Tregs sorted from blood. Every receptor here comes from a human donor in good health.

The V gene is TRBV11-2, the J gene TRBJ1-5; 10 bases fit TRBD1. V shed 3 bases and J 6 bases; nucleotides not matched to a gene: 5. This CDR3 is built from 15 residues. From germline, CDR1 is SGHAT and CDR2 FQNNGV. CDR3 coding DNA: TGTGCCAGCAGCTTGGGGACAGGGGAAATTCAGCCCCAGCATTTT. As protein: CASSLGTGEIQPQHF.

The V and J genes are TRBV5-1 and TRBJ1-3, with 7 bases identical to TRBD1. This CDR3 is built from 15 residues. V was clipped by 3 bases and J by 4 bases; unmatched bases: 7. The V gene's germline CDR1 is SGHRS and CDR2 YFSETQ. CDR3 sequence (DNA): TGCGCCAGCAGCTCTACAGACAGGGCAGGAAACACCATATATTTT. Translating gives CASSSTDRAGNTIYF.

The genes are TRBV5-4 and TRBJ1-6; D is unresolved. Trimming took off 0 bases at V and 7 bases at J, with 14 bases between the two ends. Germline V gene lookup returns CDR1 SGHNT and CDR2 YYREEE (reference sequence). The CDR3 sequence is 16 residues long. The CDR3 reads CASSLVRATGNSPLHF. The CDR3 DNA is TGTGCCAGCAGCTTGGTGAGGGCTACGGGGAATTCACCCCTCCACTTT.

This CDR3 is CASSLSTGELFF. The CDR3 nucleotides are TGCGCCAGCAGCTTGTCGACCGGGGAGCTGTTTTTT. The genes are TRBV5-1 and TRBJ2-2; D remains unclear. Between the trimmed V and J ends, which lost 1 base and 5 bases, there was a span of 3 bases. The CDR3 is made up of 12 amino acids. Germline values: CDR1 SGHRS, CDR2 YFSETQ.

The chain carries TRBV29-1 and TRBJ1-6; 8 bases are shared with TRBD1. Germline CDR1 is SQVTM and CDR2 is ANQGSEA. The J segment lost 7 bases and the V segment lost 8 bases, leaving 7 bases of the junction unmatched. This CDR3 comprises 13 residues. CDR3 coding DNA: TGCAGCACCAGGACAGGGAGGAATTCACCCCTCCACTTT. Translation: CSTRTGRNSPLHF.